This TCR beta chain was observed in a study of technical replicates of blood from a handful of donors. This CDR3 has 14 residues. Trimming cost V 4 bases and J 0 bases, with 6 bases left between them. Germline CDR1 and CDR2: KGHSY and FQNENV. Assay: immunoSEQ multiplex PCR; the TCRdb copy retains only in-frame clones and omits some. The sample shows some 70,000 clones, about 89% of them seen only once. The TCR originated in a human donor in good health. Some clones in this sample may be carry-over from other donors' samples. The genes are TRBV16 and TRBJ1-4; D is ambiguous. The sequenced sample consisted of PBMCs. The CDR3, as DNA: TGTGCCAGCAGCCCACGGGCAACTAATGAAAAACTGTTTTTT. It yields the protein CASSPRATNEKLFF. The full variable domain, completed using reference TRBV16 and TRBJ1-4, is GEEVAQTPKHLVRGEGQKAKLYCAPIKGHSYVFWYQQVLKNEFKFLISFQNENVFDETGMPKERFSAKCLPNSPCSLEIQATKLEDSAVYFCASSPRATNEKLFFGSGTQLSVL.